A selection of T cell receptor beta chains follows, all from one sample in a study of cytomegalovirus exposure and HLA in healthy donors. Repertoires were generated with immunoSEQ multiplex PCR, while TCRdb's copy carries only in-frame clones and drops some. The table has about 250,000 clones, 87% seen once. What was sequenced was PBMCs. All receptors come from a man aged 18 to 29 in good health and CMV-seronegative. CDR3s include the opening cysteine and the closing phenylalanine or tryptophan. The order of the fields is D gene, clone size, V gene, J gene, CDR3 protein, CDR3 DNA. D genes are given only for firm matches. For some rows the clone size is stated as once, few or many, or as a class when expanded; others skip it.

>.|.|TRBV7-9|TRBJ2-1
CASSGETFEQFF
TGTGCCAGCAGCGGAGAGACTTTTGAGCAGTTCTTC
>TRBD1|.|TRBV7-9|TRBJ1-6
CASNDRGAEAPLHF
TGTGCCAGCAACGACAGGGGCGCAGAGGCACCCCTCCACTTT
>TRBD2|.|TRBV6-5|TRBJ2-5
CASRAGGEETQYF
TGTGCCAGCAGAGCGGGAGGGGAAGAGACCCAGTACTTC
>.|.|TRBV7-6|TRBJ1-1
CASSPQTGGEAFF
TGTGCCAGCAGCCCTCAGACTGGAGGTGAAGCTTTCTTT
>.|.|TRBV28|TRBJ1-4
CASSPPGATNEKLFF
TGTGCCAGCAGTCCCCCAGGCGCAACTAATGAAAAACTGTTTTTT
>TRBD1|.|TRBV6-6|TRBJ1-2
CAVKTGTGGYTF
TGTGCCGTCAAAACAGGGACAGGAGGCTACACCTTC
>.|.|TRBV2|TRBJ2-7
CASSGRSGGLYEQYF
TGTGCCAGCAGTGGTAGGTCAGGAGGACTCTACGAGCAGTACTTC
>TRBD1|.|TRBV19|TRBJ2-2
CASSGTVNTGELFF
TGTGCCAGTAGTGGGACAGTGAACACCGGGGAGCTGTTTTTT
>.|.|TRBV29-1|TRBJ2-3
CSVETGSTDTQYF
TGCAGCGTTGAGACAGGCAGCACAGATACGCAGTATTTT
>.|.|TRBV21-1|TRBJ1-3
CASSKAEGRGESSGNTIYF
TGTGCCAGCAGCAAAGCAGAGGGCAGGGGGGAATCCTCTGGAAACACCATATATTTT
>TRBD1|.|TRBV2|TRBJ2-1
CASRDRGNEQFF
TGTGCCAGCAGAGACAGGGGCAATGAGCAGTTCTTC
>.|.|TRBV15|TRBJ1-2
CATSKGRSNYGYTF
TGTGCCACCAGCAAAGGCAGGTCAAACTATGGCTACACCTTC
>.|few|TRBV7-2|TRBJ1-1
CASSLAQNTEAFF
TGTGCCAGCAGCTTAGCACAGAACACTGAAGCTTTCTTT
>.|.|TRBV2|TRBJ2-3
CAIQAGFTSTDTQYF
TGTGCCATCCAGGCTGGTTTTACTAGCACAGATACGCAGTATTTT
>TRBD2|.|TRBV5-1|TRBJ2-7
CASSSGGRHEQYF
TGCGCCAGCAGCTCGGGGGGGCGGCACGAGCAGTACTTC
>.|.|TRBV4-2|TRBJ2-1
CASSQDLSLSGNEQFF
TGTGCCAGCAGCCAAGATCTGTCTTTGAGCGGAAATGAGCAGTTCTTC
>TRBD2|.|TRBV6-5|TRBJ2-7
CATKTSASSYEQYF
TGTGCCACCAAGACTAGCGCCAGCTCCTACGAGCAGTACTTC
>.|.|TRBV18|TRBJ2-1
CASSPGSDLEQFF
TGTGCCAGCTCACCAGGGAGCGACCTTGAGCAGTTCTTC
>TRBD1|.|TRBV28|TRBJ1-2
CASSQGQAYDGYTF
TGTGCCAGCAGCCAAGGACAGGCCTACGATGGCTACACCTTC
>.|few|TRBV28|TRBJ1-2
CASNWGRGDGYTF
TGTGCCAGCAACTGGGGACGGGGGGATGGCTACACCTTC
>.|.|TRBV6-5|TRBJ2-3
CASSSSASGTDTQYF
TGTGCCAGCAGCTCCTCGGCCTCGGGAACAGATACGCAGTATTTT
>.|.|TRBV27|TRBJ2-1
CASSPHGGRTDGGNEQFF
TGTGCCAGCAGCCCACACGGGGGGCGCACGGACGGGGGCAATGAGCAGTTCTTC
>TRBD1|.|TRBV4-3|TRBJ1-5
CASSQDLGGSEPQHF
TGCGCCAGCAGCCAGGATCTAGGGGGCTCGGAGCCCCAGCATTTT
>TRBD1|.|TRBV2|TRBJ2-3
CASSEAPGQGKYF
TGTGCCAGCAGTGAAGCCCCGGGACAGGGAAAGTATTTT
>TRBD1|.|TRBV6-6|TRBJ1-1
CASTEEGALQAFF
TGTGCCAGCACGGAGGAGGGGGCGTTACAAGCTTTCTTT
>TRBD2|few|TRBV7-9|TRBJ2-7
CASSLGSGEYYEQYF
TGTGCCAGCAGCTTAGGTAGCGGGGAATACTACGAGCAGTACTTC
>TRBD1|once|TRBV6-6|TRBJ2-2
CASTENRGLNTGELFF
TGTGCCAGCACTGAGAACAGGGGGCTAAACACCGGGGAGCTGTTTTTT